Listed below are T cell receptor beta chains from one sample, sequenced in a study of T-cell memory formation after mild COVID-19. MiXCR, applied by TCRdb to the 5' RACE reads, yields one record per CDR3 protein. The table lists roughly 110,000 distinct CDR3 sequences, over 10% of them singletons, with 25% to 35% in the top ten. The sample consisted of PBMCs or a T cell subset sorted from them (not recorded which). These receptors were collected from an adult woman who had mild COVID-19 (a few samples of this study predate the infection). Cell type and time point are not known. The CDR3 runs from the conserved cysteine through the conserved F or W. Each record gives: J gene, V gene, clone size, CDR3 protein. A row's size may be missing; if present it is once, few, many or a size class.

J gene: TRBJ2-7; V gene: TRBV24-1; clone size: many; CDR3 protein: CATSDPTSGPPVQYF
J gene: TRBJ2-1; V gene: TRBV7-6; clone size: few; CDR3 protein: CASSESQGRTSYNEQFF
J gene: TRBJ1-2; V gene: TRBV7-9; clone size: few; CDR3 protein: CASSVLGEGYTF
J gene: TRBJ2-3; V gene: TRBV7-9; clone size: few; CDR3 protein: CASSPTGSDTQYF
J gene: TRBJ1-1; V gene: TRBV5-1; clone size: .; CDR3 protein: CASSLGASEAFF
J gene: TRBJ2-7; V gene: TRBV6-6; clone size: .; CDR3 protein: CASSAPTGGPFYEQYF
J gene: TRBJ2-5; V gene: TRBV3-1; clone size: .; CDR3 protein: CASSQDLSETQYF
J gene: TRBJ2-2; V gene: TRBV24-1; clone size: .; CDR3 protein: CATSVRGELFF
J gene: TRBJ2-7; V gene: TRBV5-1; clone size: few; CDR3 protein: CASSLEETYEQYF
J gene: TRBJ2-3; V gene: TRBV9; clone size: .; CDR3 protein: CASSVGPQGGDTQYF
J gene: TRBJ2-1; V gene: TRBV20-1; clone size: many; CDR3 protein: CSVYPGLAESHYNEQFF